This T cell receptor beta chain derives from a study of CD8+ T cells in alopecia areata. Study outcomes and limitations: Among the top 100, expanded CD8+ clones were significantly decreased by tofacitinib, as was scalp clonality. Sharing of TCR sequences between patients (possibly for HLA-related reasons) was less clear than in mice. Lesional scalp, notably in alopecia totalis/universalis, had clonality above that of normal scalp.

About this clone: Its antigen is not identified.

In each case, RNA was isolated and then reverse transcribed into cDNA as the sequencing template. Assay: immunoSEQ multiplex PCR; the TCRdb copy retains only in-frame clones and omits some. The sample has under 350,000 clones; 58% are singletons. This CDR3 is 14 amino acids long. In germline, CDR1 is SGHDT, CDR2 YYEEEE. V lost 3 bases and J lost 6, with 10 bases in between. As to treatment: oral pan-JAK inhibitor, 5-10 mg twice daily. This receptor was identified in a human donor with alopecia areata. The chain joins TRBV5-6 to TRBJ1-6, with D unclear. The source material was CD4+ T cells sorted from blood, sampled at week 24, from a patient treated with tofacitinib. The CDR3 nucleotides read TGTGCCAGCAGCTCCGGAACAGCTAATTCACCCCTCCACTTT. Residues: CASSSGTANSPLHF.